This T cell receptor (beta chain) came from a study of blood T cells in healthy people across ages. Findings of the study overall: Researchers deemed the diversity estimates from one million T cells underestimates.

The germline V and J ends were trimmed by 2 bases and 5 bases, with 10 bases remaining between them. The CDR3 runs 14 residues. Looked up from germline, CDR1 is MNHNY and CDR2 is SVGAGI (reference sequence). Each of the donors had roughly 10 milliliters of peripheral blood drawn into EDTA-treated Vacutainer tubes. In the case of this clonotype: Its antigen is not known.

It was with a sample-barcoded 5' primer and a J-beta primer mix that a second PCR of about 7 to 12 cycles was run. TCRdb analysed the 5' RACE reads with MiXCR anew, one entry per CDR3 protein. The table includes fewer than 950,000 distinct CDR3 sequences, roughly 40% detected once. The origin of this receptor is a man between 18 and 29 years old in good health. Source material: blood. This chain connects TRBV6-6 to TRBJ1-5, with D perhaps TRBD1 (5 bases). The CDR3 DNA is TGTGCCAGCAGTTACGGGGGGTCCTATCAGCCCCAGCATTTT. Translation gives CASSYGGSYQPQHF.